The text below deals with one T cell receptor (beta chain). Libraries were prepared by immunoSEQ multiplex PCR; TCRdb keeps only in-frame clonotypes and omits some of them. Found here are fewer than 150,000 clones, approximately 89% of them singletons; the top ten hold 6.5% to 9%. The entry originates in a study of control samples from healthy donors and cancer patients. V was clipped by 4 bases and J by 5 bases, with 15 bases between them. The CDR3 is 14 residues long. CDR1 is SGHRS and CDR2 is YFSETQ in the germline V gene. The sequenced material came from blood. The rearrangement uses TRBV5-1 and TRBJ1-1, with D possibly being TRBD1 (5 bases). The TCR comes from a woman aged 18-29 years in good health. As DNA, the CDR3 is TGCGCCAGCAGCCCCGAGGGGTTCGAGACTGAAGCTTTCTTT. This translates into CASSPEGFETEAFF.